This paragraph reports one T cell receptor (beta chain). Its antigen is not known. The data stem from a study of cytomegalovirus exposure and HLA in healthy donors. Study-wide results and caveats: A later analysis reportedly found fewer N-insertions in an Asian-associated ancestry cluster than the approximately 660-donor mean. By HLA locus, TCR association rates varied in a later analysis, with DRB1 showing the most and HLA-C the fewest.

The length of the CDR3 is 16 residues. The germline V gene has CDR1 MGHDK and CDR2 SYGVNS. V lost 2 bases and J lost 8; bases outside the gene matches: 6. The PCR had 60 Vbeta and 13 Jbeta primers. The method was immunoSEQ multiplex PCR; TCRdb's version includes in-frame clones alone and lacks a portion of them. Of about 150,000 clones listed, more than 70% were seen once; the top ten hold around 1.7%. The sequenced sample consisted of PBMCs. The receptor was derived from a woman in her forties in good health and CMV-seronegative. The rearrangement links TRBV25-1 to TRBJ1-6, with 10 bases identical to TRBD1. The CDR3 region is CASSEAYGTGDSPLHF. The DNA for the CDR3 is TGTGCCAGCAGTGAAGCGTACGGGACAGGGGATTCACCCCTCCACTTT.